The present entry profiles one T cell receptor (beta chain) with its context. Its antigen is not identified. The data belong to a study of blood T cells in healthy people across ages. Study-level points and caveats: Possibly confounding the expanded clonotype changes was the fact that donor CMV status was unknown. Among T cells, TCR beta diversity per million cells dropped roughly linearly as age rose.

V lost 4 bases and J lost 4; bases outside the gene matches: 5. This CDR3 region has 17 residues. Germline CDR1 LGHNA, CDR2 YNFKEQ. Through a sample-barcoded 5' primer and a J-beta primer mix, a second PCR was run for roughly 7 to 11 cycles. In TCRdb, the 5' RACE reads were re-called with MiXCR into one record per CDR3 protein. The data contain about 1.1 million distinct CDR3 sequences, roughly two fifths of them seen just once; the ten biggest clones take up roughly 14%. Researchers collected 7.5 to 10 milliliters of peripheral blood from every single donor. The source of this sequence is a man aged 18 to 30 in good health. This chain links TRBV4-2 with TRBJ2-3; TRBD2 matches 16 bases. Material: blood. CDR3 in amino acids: CASSPGTSGGAADTQYF. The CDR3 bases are TGTGCCAGCAGCCCAGGGACTAGCGGGGGGGCCGCAGATACGCAGTATTTT.